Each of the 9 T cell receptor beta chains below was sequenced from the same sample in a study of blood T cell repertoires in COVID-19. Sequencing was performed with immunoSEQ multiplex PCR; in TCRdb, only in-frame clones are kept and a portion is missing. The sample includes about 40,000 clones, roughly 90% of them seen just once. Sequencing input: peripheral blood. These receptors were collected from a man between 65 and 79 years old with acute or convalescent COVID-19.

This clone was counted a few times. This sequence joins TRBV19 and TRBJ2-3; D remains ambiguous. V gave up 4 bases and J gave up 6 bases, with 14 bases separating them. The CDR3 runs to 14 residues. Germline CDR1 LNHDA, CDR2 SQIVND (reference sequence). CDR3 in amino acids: CASSTENLVDTQYF. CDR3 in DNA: TGTGCCAGTAGTACCGAAAACTTGGTGGATACGCAGTATTTT.

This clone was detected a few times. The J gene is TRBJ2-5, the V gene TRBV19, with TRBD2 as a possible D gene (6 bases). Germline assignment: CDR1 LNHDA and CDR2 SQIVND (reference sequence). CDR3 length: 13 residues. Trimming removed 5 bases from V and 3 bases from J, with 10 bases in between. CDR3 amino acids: CASSDSGKETQYF. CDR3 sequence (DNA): TGTGCCAGTAGTGATAGCGGAAAAGAGACCCAGTACTTC.

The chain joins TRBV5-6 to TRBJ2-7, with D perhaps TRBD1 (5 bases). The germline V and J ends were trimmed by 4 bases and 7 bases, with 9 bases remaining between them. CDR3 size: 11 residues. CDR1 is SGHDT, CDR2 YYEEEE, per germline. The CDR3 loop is CASSATVEQYF. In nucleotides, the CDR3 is TGTGCCAGCAGCGCGACAGTAGAGCAGTACTTC.

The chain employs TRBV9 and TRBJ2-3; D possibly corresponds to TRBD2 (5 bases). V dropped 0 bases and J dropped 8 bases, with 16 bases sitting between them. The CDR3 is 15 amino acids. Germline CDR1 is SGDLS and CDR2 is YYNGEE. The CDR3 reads CASSVVPTTLATQYF. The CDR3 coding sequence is TGTGCCAGCAGCGTAGTACCGACTACTCTAGCTACGCAGTATTTT.

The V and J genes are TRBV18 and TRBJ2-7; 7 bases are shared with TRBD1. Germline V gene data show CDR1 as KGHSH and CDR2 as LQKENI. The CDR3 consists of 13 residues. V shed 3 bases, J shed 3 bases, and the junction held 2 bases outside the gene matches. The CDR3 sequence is CASSPRDSYEQYF. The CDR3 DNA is TGTGCCAGCTCACCTAGGGACAGCTACGAGCAGTACTTC.

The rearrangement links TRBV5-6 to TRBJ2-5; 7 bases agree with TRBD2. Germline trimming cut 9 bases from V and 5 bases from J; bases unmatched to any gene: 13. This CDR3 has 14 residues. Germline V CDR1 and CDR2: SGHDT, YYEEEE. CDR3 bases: TGTGCCACCTACGGGGTAGGCGGGAGTGAGACCCAGTACTTC. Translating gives CATYGVGGSETQYF.

CDR3: CASNDRGNQPQHF. The CDR3 coding sequence is TGTGCCAGTAACGACAGGGGCAATCAGCCCCAGCATTTT. This chain links TRBV19 with TRBJ1-5; TRBD1 agrees at 7 bases. With V trimmed by 7 bases and J by 2 bases, 2 bases remained unmatched. Germline CDR1 is LNHDA and CDR2 is SQIVND (reference sequence). The CDR3 spans 13 residues.

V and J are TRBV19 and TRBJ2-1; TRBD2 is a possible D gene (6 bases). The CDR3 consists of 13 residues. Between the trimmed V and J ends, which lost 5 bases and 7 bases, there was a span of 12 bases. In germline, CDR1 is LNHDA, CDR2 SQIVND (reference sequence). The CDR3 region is CASSGRGRNEQFF. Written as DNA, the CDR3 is TGTGCCAGTAGTGGGCGAGGGAGGAATGAGCAGTTCTTC.

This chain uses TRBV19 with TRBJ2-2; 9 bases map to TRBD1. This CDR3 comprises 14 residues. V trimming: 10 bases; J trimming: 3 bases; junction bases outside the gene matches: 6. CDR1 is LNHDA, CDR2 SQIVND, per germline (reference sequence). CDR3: CATEQGADTGELFF. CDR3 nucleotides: TGTGCCACGGAACAGGGGGCGGACACCGGGGAGCTGTTTTTT.